This T cell receptor (beta chain) was retrieved from a study of vaccination effects on CD4 cells after COVID-19. With regard to this clone: The antigen is not known.

Germline assignment: CDR1 SGHAT and CDR2 FQNNGV. The trim removed 5 bases at V and 11 bases at J, leaving 7 bases unmatched. This CDR3 is built from 12 residues. ViraFEST used viral peptide pools to expand antigen-specific CD4+ T cells before sequencing. At the end of around eleven days of culture, CD4+ T cells were isolated. Cells had half their medium changed to IL-2 medium on days 3 and 7. Using immunoSEQ multiplex PCR, the repertoire was profiled, and TCRdb retains in-frame clones only, with some absent. The table includes 70,000 to 95,000 clones, roughly 74% detected once. Sequencing used CD4+ T cells from PBMCs cultured with HCoV-229E spike peptides, obtained before COVID-19 vaccination. The receptor was isolated from a human donor who received a COVID-19 vaccine. V and J are TRBV11-2 and TRBJ1-1; the match to TRBD1 covers 8 bases. In DNA, the CDR3 is TGTGCCAGCAGCAAGGACAGGGTCCTTGCTTTCTTT. The encoded protein is CASSKDRVLAFF.